The 25 T cell receptor beta chains reported below all come from one sample, sequenced in a study of cytomegalovirus exposure and HLA in healthy donors. A multiplex PCR was run with 60 Vbeta primers and 13 Jbeta primers. Assay used: immunoSEQ multiplex PCR; TCRdb lists only in-frame clones, some missing. Here the sample spans about 160,000 clones, approximately 74% being singletons. Sample: PBMCs. The receptors were sampled from a woman between 25 and 40 years old in good health and CMV-seronegative.

This clone is a singleton in its sample. V is TRBV30 and J is TRBJ2-3, with 12 bases identical to TRBD2. The CDR3 has 16 amino acids. Germline values: CDR1 GTSNPN, CDR2 SVGIG (reference sequence). The V segment lost 3 bases and the J segment 4 bases; nucleotides outside the gene matches: 8. The CDR3 coding sequence is TGTGCCTGGAGCAAACTAGCGGGGGGTGTATCAGATACGCAGTATTTT. Translated: CAWSKLAGGVSDTQYF.

The chain employs TRBV29-1 and TRBJ1-2; 7 bases are shared with TRBD1. The trim removed 7 bases at V and 4 bases at J, leaving 3 bases unmatched. Germline V gene lookup returns CDR1 SQVTM and CDR2 ANQGSEA. This CDR3 is 11 amino acids long. The CDR3 loop reads CSAGTVYGYTF. The DNA for the CDR3 is TGCAGCGCCGGGACAGTCTATGGCTACACCTTC.

With respect to this clone: Germline is not matched at one junction end, which may reflect a read error. Additional DNA sequences in this sample encode the identical CDR3. J is TRBJ1-4 and V is TRBV4-3; the D is unclear. The germline CDR1 and CDR2 sequences are LGHNA and YSLEER. CDR3 length: 16 amino acids. The chain's CDR3 is CASSQEVEGTNEKLFF. CDR3 nucleotide sequence: TGCGCCAGCAGTCAAGAGGTGGAGGGAACTAATGAAAAACTGTTTTTT.

The chain employs TRBV6-6 and TRBJ2-7; TRBD1 agrees at 7 bases. V shed 6 bases, J shed 3 bases, and the junction held 11 bases outside the gene matches. The CDR3 is 15 amino acids. The germline CDR1 and CDR2 sequences are MNHNY and SVGAGI (reference sequence). The CDR3 DNA reads TGTGCCAGCAGGTATCTACAGGGGCCCAACTACGAGCAGTACTTC. Amino acid sequence: CASRYLQGPNYEQYF.

The V call is TRBV5-5, the J call TRBJ1-4, with 10 bases fitting TRBD1. The CDR3 has 14 amino acids. V lost 6 bases to trimming and J lost 5 bases; unmatched junction nucleotides: 4. Germline loops: CDR1 SGHKS, CDR2 YYEKEE (reference sequence). Here the CDR3 reads CASTWTGGNEKLFF. CDR3 DNA sequence: TGTGCCAGCACCTGGACAGGGGGAAATGAAAAACTGTTTTTT.

The rearrangement uses TRBV28 and TRBJ1-5, with D maybe TRBD1 (5 bases). Germline assignment: CDR1 MDHEN and CDR2 SYDVKM. Trimming shortened V by 1 base and J by 7 bases, and 14 bases separated the two germline ends. This CDR3 is 15 amino acids long. The CDR3 here is CASSLSRFRGQPQHF. CDR3 DNA sequence: TGTGCCAGCAGTTTATCGCGATTCCGGGGGCAGCCCCAGCATTTT.

The gene calls are TRBV6-5 and TRBJ1-2; maybe TRBD1 (5 bases). Germline V gene data show CDR1 as MNHEY and CDR2 as SVGAGI. V lost 7 bases and J 4 bases, leaving 13 bases between the germline ends. The CDR3 runs 13 residues. The DNA of the CDR3 is TGTGCCAGCACCAAAAAAGGGGTCTATGGCTACACCTTC. Translation gives CASTKKGVYGYTF.

This clone was counted only a few times. CDR3 DNA sequence: TGTGCCAGCTCACCCGACCCCCGGCCGGCGGGAGCTTTCTTT. It codes for CASSPDPRPAGAFF. The chain is built from TRBV18 and TRBJ1-1; D not certain. The CDR3 is made up of 14 amino acids. Trimming removed 3 bases at V and 10 bases at J, with 18 bases between. Looked up from germline, CDR1 is KGHSH and CDR2 is LQKENI.

Only a few counts were recorded for this clone. The V call is TRBV7-8, the J call TRBJ2-1; D is uncertain. The germline V gene encodes CDR1 SGHVS and CDR2 FQNEAQ. Trimming left V 1 base short and J 6 bases short, with 4 bases between. The CDR3 totals 12 residues. The CDR3 sequence is CASSLVFNEQFF. CDR3 sequence (DNA): TGTGCCAGCAGCTTAGTCTTCAATGAGCAGTTCTTC.

J is TRBJ2-2 and V is TRBV7-2; 11 positions match TRBD2. Looked up from germline, CDR1 is SGHTA and CDR2 is FQGNSA. With V trimmed by 2 bases and J by 3 bases, 2 bases remained unmatched. The CDR3 loop spans 16 amino acids. The CDR3 DNA sequence: TGTGCCAGCAGCTTACTAGCGGGGGGCTACACCGGGGAGCTGTTTTTT. This codes for CASSLLAGGYTGELFF.

The gene calls are TRBV5-4 and TRBJ2-7; D not certain. CDR3 size: 13 residues. Trimming cost V 1 base and J 2 bases, with 7 bases left between them. Germline CDR1 and CDR2: SGHNT and YYREEE (reference sequence). The CDR3 DNA reads as TGTGCCAGCAGCTTGCGGAGTACCTACGAGCAGTACTTC. Amino acids: CASSLRSTYEQYF.

The chain joins TRBV7-8 to TRBJ2-7; weak D call: TRBD1 (5 bases). This CDR3 region has 12 residues. CDR1 and CDR2 from the germline V gene are SGHVS and FQNEAQ. Trimming took off 5 bases at V and 4 bases at J, with 9 bases between the two ends. Here the CDR3 reads CASSVQGYEQYF. The CDR3 DNA sequence: TGTGCCAGCAGCGTTCAGGGTTACGAGCAGTACTTC. The variable domain in full, with the rest retrieved from reference TRBV7-8 and TRBJ2-7, is GAGVSQSPRYKVAKRGQDVALRCDPISGHVSLFWYQQALGQGPEFLTYFQNEAQLDKSGLPSDRFFAERPEGSVSTLKIQRTQQEDSAVYLCASSVQGYEQYFGPGTRLTVT.

This clone was counted between two and nine times. The chain couples TRBV28 to TRBJ1-2; unclear D gene. V was pared by 5 bases and J by 5 bases, with 15 bases between. The CDR3 totals 14 residues. Germline V gene sequence: CDR1 MDHEN, CDR2 SYDVKM. The CDR3 here is CASSIGLGRYGYTF. CDR3 coding DNA: TGTGCCAGCAGTATCGGACTGGGGAGGTATGGCTACACCTTC.

The CDR3 nucleotides read TGTGCCAGCAGCACACAGGGGTACGAGCAGTACTTC. This codes for CASSTQGYEQYF. The V gene is TRBV6-6, the J gene TRBJ2-7; 7 nucleotides match TRBD1. The V gene end was trimmed by 6 bases and the J gene end by 4 bases; junction bases not matched to a gene: 3. Germline CDR1 and CDR2: MNHNY and SVGAGI (reference sequence). The CDR3 length is 12 residues.

In this sample, this clone turned up a few times. This rearrangement joins TRBV28 to TRBJ1-5; 8 bases match TRBD1. Germline V gene sequence: CDR1 MDHEN, CDR2 SYDVKM. This CDR3 contains 14 residues. V was clipped by 6 bases and J by 10 bases; unmatched bases: 11. The CDR3 reads CASRPRQGYYPQHF. As DNA, the CDR3 is TGTGCCAGCAGACCTCGACAGGGGTATTATCCCCAGCATTTT. The full variable domain, in which reference TRBV28 and TRBJ1-5 provide the parts outside the CDR3, is DVKVTQSSRYLVKRTGEKVFLECVQDMDHENMFWYRQDPGLGLRLIYFSYDVKMKEKGDIPEGYSVSREKKERFSLILESASTNQTSMYLCASRPRQGYYPQHFGDGTRLSIL.

The V call is TRBV9, the J call TRBJ2-7; 11 nucleotides line up with TRBD2. The CDR3 loop spans 18 amino acids. V shed 0 bases, J shed 4 bases, and the junction held 12 bases outside the gene matches. CDR1 is SGDLS, CDR2 YYNGEE, per germline. The CDR3, as DNA: TGTGCCAGCAGCGTAGCGGCCTCTAGCGGGGGGATTCTATACGAGCAGTACTTC. Protein sequence: CASSVAASSGGILYEQYF.

The chain employs TRBV28 and TRBJ1-1; D may be TRBD1 (6 bases). The CDR3 is 14 residues long. V gave up 7 bases and J gave up 5 bases, with 17 bases separating them. The germline V gene encodes CDR1 MDHEN and CDR2 SYDVKM. CDR3 residues: CASIELQGETEAFF. The CDR3, as DNA: TGTGCCAGCATCGAATTACAGGGTGAAACTGAAGCTTTCTTT. Based on the CDR3 plus reference TRBV28 and TRBJ1-1, the full variable domain is DVKVTQSSRYLVKRTGEKVFLECVQDMDHENMFWYRQDPGLGLRLIYFSYDVKMKEKGDIPEGYSVSREKKERFSLILESASTNQTSMYLCASIELQGETEAFFGQGTRLTVV.

The chain combines TRBV7-9 with TRBJ2-6; no clear D gene. This CDR3 has 15 amino acids. Germline CDR1 reads SEHNR; CDR2 reads FQNEAQ (reference sequence). The ends were cut back, 4 bases at V and 0 bases at J, with 7 bases in the middle. CDR3 loop: CASSSIPSGANVLTF. The DNA for the CDR3 is TGTGCCAGCAGCTCAATTCCCTCTGGGGCCAACGTCCTGACTTTC.

The genes are TRBV30 and TRBJ2-4; D is unresolved. Per germline, CDR1 GTSNPN and CDR2 SVGIG (reference sequence). The CDR3 runs to 15 residues. Trimming stripped 0 bases from V and 0 bases from J, with 9 bases between. As DNA, the CDR3 is TGTGCCTGGAGTGTAGCAGACTTAGCCAAAAACATTCAGTACTTC. Translation gives CAWSVADLAKNIQYF. The full variable domain, its missing parts supplied by reference TRBV30 and TRBJ2-4, is SQTIHQWPATLVQPVGSPLSLECTVEGTSNPNLYWYRQAAGRGLQLLFYSVGIGQISSEVPQNLSASRPQDRQFILSSKKLLLSDSGFYLCAWSVADLAKNIQYFGAGTRLSVL.

This clone was counted a few times. J is TRBJ2-1 and V is TRBV5-1, with 9 bases that match TRBD1. V was pared by 6 bases and J by 3 bases, with 10 bases of the junction left unmatched. The CDR3 spans 16 residues. Per the germline V gene, CDR1 is SGHRS and CDR2 is YFSETQ. CDR3 bases: TGCGCCAGCACGGGACAGGGAGGGGGGGTCTACAATGAGCAGTTCTTC. This sequence encodes CASTGQGGGVYNEQFF.

In this sample, this clone turned up a few times. V gene TRBV5-1 combines with J gene TRBJ2-5; 10 nucleotides agree with TRBD1. With 4 bases clipped from V and 5 bases from J, the junction kept 5 bases outside the gene matches. The CDR3 covers 14 residues. Germline CDR1 is SGHRS and CDR2 is YFSETQ. The CDR3 DNA reads as TGCGCCAGCAGCCCGGGACAGGGGACCGAGACCCAGTACTTC. Amino acids: CASSPGQGTETQYF.

The chain is built from TRBV13 and TRBJ1-3; D gene ambiguous. The CDR3 runs 14 residues. Between the trimmed V and J ends, which lost 2 bases and 0 bases, there was a span of 5 bases. Germline CDR1 reads PRHDT; CDR2 reads FYEKMQ (reference sequence). This CDR3 is CASSLRSSGNTIYF. DNA of the CDR3: TGTGCCAGCAGCTTACGCAGCTCTGGAAACACCATATATTTT.

This clone was detected only once. The chain links TRBV18 to TRBJ2-7; 9 nucleotides align to TRBD1. The germline gives CDR1 KGHSH, CDR2 LQKENI. V gave up 4 bases and J gave up 4 bases; unmatched junction bases: 5. The CDR3 sequence is 14 residues long. CDR3 region: CASSRGDRVYEQYF. The CDR3 DNA follows: TGTGCCAGCTCACGAGGGGACAGGGTTTACGAGCAGTACTTC.

This clone was seen only a few times. This chain links TRBV4-3 with TRBJ1-5; D uncertain. CDR1 and CDR2 (germline): LGHNA, YSLEER. Trimming left V 0 bases short and J 7 bases short, with 10 bases between. The CDR3 runs to 14 residues. The CDR3 DNA reads TGCGCCAGCAGCCAAGAGCGGAGGTCGCAGCCCCAGCATTTT. Translated, it gives CASSQERRSQPQHF.

V gene TRBV29-1 combines with J gene TRBJ2-1, with TRBD2 matching 7 bases. Trimming cost V 4 bases and J 4 bases; bases outside gene matches: 16. The CDR3 is 17 residues long. The germline V gene has CDR1 SQVTM and CDR2 ANQGSEA. The DNA of the CDR3 is TGCAGCGTTGGCTGGTCGGACGCGGGAGTAGGATACAATGAGCAGTTCTTC. Translated, it gives CSVGWSDAGVGYNEQFF.